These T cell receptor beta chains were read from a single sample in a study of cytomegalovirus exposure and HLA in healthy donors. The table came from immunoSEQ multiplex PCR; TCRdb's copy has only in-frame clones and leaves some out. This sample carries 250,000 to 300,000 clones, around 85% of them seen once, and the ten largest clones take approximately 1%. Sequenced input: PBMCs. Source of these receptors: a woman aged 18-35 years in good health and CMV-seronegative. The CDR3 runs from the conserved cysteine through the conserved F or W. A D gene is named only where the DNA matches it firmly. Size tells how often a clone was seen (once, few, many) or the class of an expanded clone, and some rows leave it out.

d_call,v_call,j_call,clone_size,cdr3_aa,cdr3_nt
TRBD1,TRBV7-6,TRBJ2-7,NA,CASSFRPGGKSSYEQYF,TGTGCCAGCAGCTTCCGTCCAGGGGGAAAAAGCTCCTACGAGCAGTACTTC
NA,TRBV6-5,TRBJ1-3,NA,CASSWDTSSGNTIYF,TGTGCCAGCAGCTGGGACACCTCCTCTGGAAACACCATATATTTT
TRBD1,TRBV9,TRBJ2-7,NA,CASSVGPGQGAWEQYF,TGTGCCAGCAGCGTGGGACCGGGACAGGGGGCGTGGGAGCAGTACTTC
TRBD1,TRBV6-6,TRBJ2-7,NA,CASRQGANEQYF,TGTGCCTCTCGACAGGGGGCTAACGAGCAGTACTTC
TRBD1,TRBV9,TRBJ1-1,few,CASSPQGDTEAFF,TGTGCCAGCAGCCCTCAGGGGGACACTGAAGCTTTCTTT
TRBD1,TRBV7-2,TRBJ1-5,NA,CASSQRQGNQPQHF,TGTGCCAGCAGCCAACGACAGGGTAATCAGCCCCAGCATTTT
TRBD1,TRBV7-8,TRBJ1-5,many,CASSFDRGQPQHF,TGTGCCAGCAGCTTCGACAGGGGCCAGCCCCAGCATTTT
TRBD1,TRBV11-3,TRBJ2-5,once,CASSSQGVEETQYF,TGTGCCAGCAGCTCACAGGGGGTAGAAGAGACCCAGTACTTC
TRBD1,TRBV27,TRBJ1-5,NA,CASSTQGARQPQHF,TGTGCCAGCAGTACTCAGGGGGCAAGGCAGCCCCAGCATTTT
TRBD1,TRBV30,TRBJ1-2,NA,CAWSLTGGIYGYTF,TGTGCCTGGAGCTTAACAGGGGGCATATATGGCTACACCTTC